Listed below are T cell receptor beta chains from one sample, sequenced in a study of Ad26.COV2.S vaccination and SARS-CoV-2 variants. TCRdb keeps only in-frame clones here, not all; method: immunoSEQ multiplex PCR. Altogether a few hundred thousand clones are present, around nine tenths being singletons, with the ten largest covering 3.6%. This sample comprised peripheral blood, obtained in a trial of Ad26.COV2.S vaccine versus placebo. These receptors were obtained from a person aged 18-65 years who received the Ad26.COV2.S COVID-19 vaccine or a placebo. Both conserved end residues are part of each CDR3. Each record gives: V gene, J gene, D gene, CDR3 protein, CDR3 DNA. D genes are given only for firm matches.

TRBV30,TRBJ1-1,NA,CAWSAKSEAFF,TGTGCCTGGAGTGCAAAATCTGAAGCTTTCTTT
TRBV5-1,TRBJ2-1,TRBD1,CASQLQGPTGYNEQFF,TGCGCCAGCCAATTACAGGGGCCTACGGGTTACAATGAGCAGTTCTTC
TRBV9,TRBJ2-1,NA,CASSGRTAMSYNEQFF,TGTGCCAGCAGCGGACGGACTGCGATGAGCTACAATGAGCAGTTCTTC
TRBV9,TRBJ2-3,TRBD2,CASSVPRGGDSRTDTQYF,TGTGCCAGCAGCGTACCACGGGGGGGAGATTCTCGCACAGATACGCAGTATTTT
TRBV29-1,TRBJ2-1,NA,CSVEGGPTVEHNEQFF,TGCAGCGTTGAAGGGGGACCCACCGTGGAGCACAATGAGCAGTTCTTC
TRBV7-2,TRBJ2-2,NA,CASSLGPLGRGDTGELFF,TGTGCCAGCAGCTTAGGGCCCTTAGGCAGGGGGGACACCGGGGAGCTGTTTTTT
TRBV4-1,TRBJ1-2,NA,CASSQESAGNYGYTF,TGCGCCAGCAGCCAAGAATCAGCAGGGAACTATGGCTACACCTTC
TRBV6-2/TRBV6-3,TRBJ2-1,NA,CASSGGGPVDNEQFF,TGTGCCAGCAGTGGGGGGGGGCCCGTCGACAATGAGCAGTTCTTC
TRBV5-4,TRBJ2-3,TRBD2,CASSFGTSGGRDTQYF,TGTGCCAGCAGCTTTGGGACTAGCGGGGGTAGAGATACGCAGTATTTT
TRBV18,TRBJ2-7,NA,CASSPPDSGLYEQYF,TGTGCCAGCTCACCACCAGACAGTGGCCTCTACGAGCAGTACTTC
TRBV7-6,TRBJ2-7,TRBD1,CASSNRTTGGMQYF,TGTGCCAGCAGCAACCGAACTACAGGGGGAATGCAGTACTTC
TRBV7-9,TRBJ2-5,NA,CASTVNLGETQYF,TGTGCCAGCACCGTAAATCTTGGGGAGACCCAGTACTTC
TRBV7-2,TRBJ2-7,NA,CASSLAQGWEFYEQYF,TGTGCCAGCAGCTTAGCACAGGGTTGGGAGTTCTACGAGCAGTACTTC
TRBV7-2,TRBJ2-2,NA,CASSLAGSPGELFF,TGTGCCAGCAGCTTAGCGGGAAGTCCCGGGGAGCTGTTTTTT